This T cell receptor beta chain was identified in a study of CD8+ T cells in alopecia areata (dated by TCRdb to the late 2010s). Turning to the overall study: Treated patients were enrolled in an open-label pilot trial of oral tofacitinib, 5 to 10 mg twice daily, for moderate-to-severe alopecia areata. Patients stayed on tofacitinib for 6 to 18 months and then had 6 months of follow-up off drug so that delayed response and recurrence could be assessed. Disease severity in treated patients was measured with the SALT score, which quantifies the percentage of affected scalp surface area. To study T cell clonal expansion in alopecia areata, the researchers applied high-throughput TCRbeta sequencing to both the C3H/HeJ mouse model and human patients. In humans, TCRbeta sequencing was performed on scalp tissue and on sorted CD4+ and CD8+ peripheral blood T cells from healthy controls and from patients with patchy or totalis/universalis alopecia areata. Biopsies were taken from tofacitinib-treated patients at baseline and again at 4 and 24 weeks into treatment, and several of those patients also had a later scalp biopsy. Scalp clonality was compared among normal scalp (n=4), patchy alopecia areata scalp (n=8), and alopecia totalis/universalis scalp (n=8). RNA was extracted with the PAXgene miRNA kit for fixed scalp, the miRNeasy kit for PBMCs, and the RNeasy kit for mouse skin. Amplification of TCRbeta CDR3 regions was done by immunoSEQ multiplex PCR using 35 Vbeta forward primers and 13 Jbeta reverse primers. Paper-wide results and their limitations: Lesional scalp, especially in alopecia totalis/universalis, showed higher clonality and more expanded CD8+ clones than normal scalp, suggesting antigenic drive. Tofacitinib significantly decreased scalp clonality and the number of expanded CD8+ clones among the top 100 scalp clones. TCR sequences shared between patients were less clear than in mice, possibly partly because of HLA diversity in the patient population. Because the treated cohort was small and included a single nonresponder, larger studies are needed to assess links between baseline CD8+ expansion and response. Many expanded lesional clones were found to persist in scalp and blood during tofacitinib treatment, and relapse after treatment cessation may be partly explained by this persistence. Scalp TCR repertoire analysis is complicated because resident alphabeta T cells in normal human skin are also sequenced, whereas mouse skin is dominated by gammadelta T cells.

To prepare the library, the immunoSEQ multiplex PCR assay was applied. To provide template for TCR sequencing, every sample had RNA extracted and reverse transcribed into cDNA. SuperScript III was used to make first-strand cDNA, primed with a 2:1 mix of oligo-dT and random hexamers. A synthetic immune receptor repertoire was used to gauge amplification bias, and whatever bias remained was removed computationally. Under the source paper's analysis protocol: After raw reads were preprocessed to remove errors, the CDR3 was defined following IMGT conventions as running from the conserved cysteine to phenylalanine. To get clonality, Shannon entropy was normalized by log2 of the number of productive unique TCRs and the result was subtracted from 1. Whether each scalp clone was CD4 or CD8 was inferred by checking scalp TCRbeta sequences against the CD4 and CD8 repertoires from sorted blood. TCRdb stores this immuneACCESS table with in-frame sequences only. Part of the clones is absent; in the studies checked, under half of the shortfall reflects unresolved V genes, and no reason is known for the rest. V, J and clone size derive from that table, while D and trimming were established from the DNA sequence. The sample table shows around 19,000 clones, and around 60% are seen once. Over 7% of the sample lies in the top ten.

Worth noting for this clone: Its antigen is currently not known. The junction differs from germline at one of its ends, possibly a read error.

CDR1 and CDR2, per the germline V gene (reference sequence), are SGHNT and YYREEE. Measured from the cysteine to the phenylalanine, the CDR3 is 15 residues long. Only the CDR3 DNA stays, 45 bases, in frame from base 1. In the paper's terms, the time point label means: 4 weeks on oral tofacitinib. The treatment or condition label on this specimen signifies: oral pan-JAK inhibitor, 5-10 mg twice daily. From alopecia areata patients, peripheral blood was collected along with lesional scalp punch biopsies. Scalp biopsies from humans were placed right away in PAXgene tissue containers for fixation. The material sequenced was skin, taken at week 4, from a patient treated with tofacitinib. Rearrangement joined TRBV5-4 to TRBJ1-5; no D gene can be assigned with confidence. The sequence was collected from a human donor with alopecia areata. The CDR3 protein: CASSQVRYSNQPQHF. The DNA sequence is TGCGCCAGCAGCCAAGTTCGTTATAGCAATCAGCCCCAGCATTTT.